The 5 T cell receptor beta chains below come from one sample, sequenced in a study of molecular identifiers for immune sequencing clone quantification. MiXCR was run by TCRdb on the PCR reads, yielding one entry per CDR3 protein. The repertoire holds roughly 86,000 distinct CDR3 sequences, 15% to 20% seen once, with about 0.85% in the top ten. What was sequenced was naive CD8+ T cells from blood, with Jurkat cell RNA spiked in. Regarding subset: FACS-sorted CD8+CD4-CCR7+CD45RA+ naive T cells. The receptors were gathered from a human donor in good health. Some libraries in this study had Jurkat cell RNA spiked in.

This clonotype was counted at least ten times. The chain links TRBV27 to TRBJ2-5; 7 nucleotides agree with TRBD2. Germline values: CDR1 MNHEY, CDR2 SMNVEV (reference sequence). CDR3 length: 12 residues. The CDR3 protein is CASRGTKETQYF. CDR3 nucleotides: TGTGCTAGCCGTGGGACTAAAGAGACCCAGTACTTC.

This clonotype was found many times. The chain is built from TRBV7-9 and TRBJ2-3, with D hard to call. Trimming took off 4 bases at V and 2 bases at J, with 13 bases between the two ends. CDR1 and CDR2 from the germline V gene are SEHNR and FQNEAQ (reference sequence). The CDR3 runs 15 residues. The CDR3 DNA sequence: TGTGCCAGCAGCTCCCCCACCTCGAACACAGATACGCAGTATTTT. This codes for CASSSPTSNTDTQYF. Full variable domain (rest looked up from reference TRBV7-9 and TRBJ2-3): DTGVSQNPRHKITKRGQNVTFRCDPISEHNRLYWYRQTLGQGPEFLTYFQNEAQLEKSRLLSDRFSAERPKGSFSTLEIQRTEQGDSAMYLCASSSPTSNTDTQYFGPGTRLTVL.

This clonotype was counted ten times or more. The J gene is TRBJ2-7, the V gene TRBV4-1, with D tentatively TRBD1 (7 bases). Trimming pared 3 bases from V and 6 bases from J, leaving 18 bases between. Per germline, CDR1 MGHRA and CDR2 YSYEKL. CDR3 length: 15 amino acids. The CDR3 DNA sequence: TGCGCCAGCAGCCACAAACAGGGGCCCGGGAGCGAGCAGTACTTC. Translated, it gives CASSHKQGPGSEQYF.

On this clonotype: Just one base apart from a much larger clone, this may be a read error. The CDR3 ends on some other residue instead of the conserved phenylalanine or tryptophan, so this is likely a read error. The chain couples TRBV6-5 to TRBJ2-7, with TRBD1 matching 7 bases. This CDR3 has 12 residues. Trimming at V came to 9 bases and at J to 7 bases, leaving 9 bases not matched to a gene. Germline values: CDR1 MNHEY, CDR2 SVGAGI. The CDR3 DNA reads TGTGCCAGTCGACAGGGAGAGTTTGAGCAGTACTCC. Translating gives CASRQGEFEQYS.

This clonotype was observed at least ten times. The V and J genes are TRBV11-1 and TRBJ2-3, with 8 bases that match TRBD2. Trimming removed 2 bases from V and 2 bases from J; junction bases left unmatched: 3. From germline, CDR1 is SGHAT and CDR2 FQDESV (reference sequence). The CDR3 totals 15 residues. CDR3 sequence (DNA): TGTGCCAGCAGCTTACCGGGAGGGGTCACAGATACGCAGTATTTT. This encodes CASSLPGGVTDTQYF.